Below, one T cell receptor beta chain is given with its context. Its antigen remains undetermined. Base-call qualities are not available, and no considerably larger clone is one nucleotide away. These data come from a study of a mutant IDH1 vaccine in newly diagnosed glioma (dated by TCRdb to the early 2020s). In the study overall: Patients were given eight vaccinations, in weeks 1, 3, 5, 7, 11, 15, 19 and 23, which matched visits V03 through V10. Of the roughly 32 patients who were treated, about 62% were male and roughly 38% were female, and the mean age was around 40 years. Prior to enrollment, patients had been given standard therapy consisting of radiotherapy alone, temozolomide alone, or radiochemotherapy with temozolomide, with the combination given to most patients. Vaccination began 4-6 weeks after radiotherapy alone, or alongside temozolomide cycles in the chemotherapy-containing groups. Peripheral blood was drawn at six visits: V03 (baseline), V05, V07, V10, V12 and V13. For exploratory analyses, about two dozen treated patients had longitudinal TCRB deep sequencing done wherever samples were available.

Inclusive of the bounding cysteine and phenylalanine, the CDR3 is 15 residues long. Only the CDR3 DNA is retained, 45 bases long and in frame from the first base. At the junction V is shortened by 3 bases and J by 5 bases; bases outside the gene matches: 9. Via the germline V gene, CDR1 is SGHTA and CDR2 FQGNSA. Read against the paper, the sample's time point label means: week 23, last vaccination. A 20-mer mutant IDH1 peptide at 300 micrograms in Montanide made up each vaccine dose, which was injected subcutaneously together with topical imiquimod. Newly diagnosed WHO grade 3 or 4 IDH1-mutant astrocytomas showing loss of nuclear ATRX were present in the donors. The samples were drawn from NOA16, a multicentre, single-arm, open-label phase I trial in Germany that tested a mutant IDH1 peptide vaccine in humans for the first time. Genomic DNA for TCRB sequencing was extracted from EDTA blood using the DNeasy Blood and Tissue Kit.

The library was made by the immunoSEQ multiplex PCR assay. The hsTCRB Kit was used according to the manufacturer's protocol to amplify rearranged TCR beta chain sequences. TCRB libraries were sequenced on an Illumina MiSeq. The authors' pipeline ran thus. The proprietary platform of the kit vendor was used for demultiplexing, trimming and gene mapping. TCRdb mirrors the immuneACCESS table, restricted to in-frame sequences. Some clones are absent from its copies; in checked studies, under half trace to an unresolved V gene, and the reason for the others is unknown. That table is the source of V, J and clone size, and D and trimming were worked out from the DNA. In all, the sample holds around 55,000 clones, and 75% to 90% of those were seen once. The ten largest account for approximately 6.2% of the sample. What the research found in general, with its limitations: Changes in the top peripheral T cell clonotypes picked up by TCRB sequencing did not appear to be linked to pseudoprogression. Availability determined which PBMC samples were chosen for TCRB deep sequencing. Vaccine-induced immune responses across multiple MHC alleles were detected in approximately 94% of patients. According to the authors, sample limitations meant that analyses of patient blood samples could not be reproduced.

This receptor was identified in a man between 40 and 49 years old with glioma. The sample in question was PBMCs, obtained from a glioma patient whose treatment included an IDH1 peptide vaccine. Recombination connected TRBV7-2 to TRBJ2-5, and TRBD2 aligns with 7 junction nucleotides. The CDR3 protein sequence reads: CASSLGRGTVETQYF. The DNA is as follows: TGTGCCAGCAGCTTGGGGCGGGGGACGGTGGAGACCCAGTACTTC.